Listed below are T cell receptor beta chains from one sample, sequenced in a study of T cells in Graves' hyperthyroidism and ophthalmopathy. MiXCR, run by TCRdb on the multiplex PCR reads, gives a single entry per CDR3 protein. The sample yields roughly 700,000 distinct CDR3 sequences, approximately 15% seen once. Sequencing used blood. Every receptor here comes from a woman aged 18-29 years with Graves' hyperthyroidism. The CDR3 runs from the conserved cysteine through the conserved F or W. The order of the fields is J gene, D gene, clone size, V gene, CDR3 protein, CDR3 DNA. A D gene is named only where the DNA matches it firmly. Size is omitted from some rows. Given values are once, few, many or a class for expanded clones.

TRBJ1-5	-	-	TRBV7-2	CASSLVPRVGQPQHF	TGTGCCAGCAGCTTAGTGCCCAGGGTGGGGCAGCCCCAGCATTTT
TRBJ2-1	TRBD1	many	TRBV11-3	CASSLGGQERHNEQFF	TGTGCCAGCAGCTTAGGGGGACAGGAGAGGCACAATGAGCAGTTCTTC
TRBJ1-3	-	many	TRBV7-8	CASSLQGVSGNTIYF	TGTGCCAGCAGCTTACAGGGAGTCTCTGGAAACACCATATATTTT
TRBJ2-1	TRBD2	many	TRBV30	CAWSRGLAPNEQFF	TGTGCCTGGAGTAGGGGACTAGCGCCTAATGAGCAGTTCTTC
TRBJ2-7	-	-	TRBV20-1	CSARPGNYEQYF	TGCAGTGCTAGGCCCGGGAACTACGAGCAGTACTTC
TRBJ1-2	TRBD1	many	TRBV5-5	CASSPRDPGGLDGYTF	TGTGCCAGCAGCCCGCGGGACCCAGGGGGCCTGGATGGCTACACCTTC
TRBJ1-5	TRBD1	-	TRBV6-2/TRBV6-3	CASSSGTGVLQPQHF	TGTGCCAGCAGTTCCGGGACAGGGGTTTTGCAGCCCCAGCATTTT
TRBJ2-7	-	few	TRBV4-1	CASSHVTSYEQYF	TGCGCCAGCAGCCATGTGACTAGCTACGAGCAGTACTTC
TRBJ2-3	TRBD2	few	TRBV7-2	CASSLAIPSGSADTQYF	TGTGCCAGCAGCTTAGCGATCCCTAGCGGGAGTGCAGATACGCAGTATTTT
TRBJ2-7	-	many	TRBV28	CASSTHGGNDEQYF	TGTGCCAGCAGTACCCACGGGGGTAACGACGAGCAGTACTTC
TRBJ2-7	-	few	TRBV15	CATSRGATGPGEQYF	TGTGCCACCAGCAGAGGGGCAACCGGGCCAGGCGAGCAGTACTTC
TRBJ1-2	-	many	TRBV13	CASSLGLSGGPPGYTF	TGTGCCAGCAGCTTAGGCCTTTCGGGGGGACCACCTGGCTACACCTTC
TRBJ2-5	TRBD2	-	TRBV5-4	CASSPGTTGETQYF	TGTGCCAGCAGCCCCGGGACTACAGGAGAGACCCAGTACTTC
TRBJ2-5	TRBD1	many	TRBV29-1	CSVKGQEETQYF	TGCAGCGTGAAGGGACAGGAAGAGACCCAGTACTTC
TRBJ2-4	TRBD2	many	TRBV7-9	CASSPLAGLLKNIQYF	TGTGCCAGCAGCCCACTAGCGGGCCTGCTGAAAAACATTCAGTACTTC
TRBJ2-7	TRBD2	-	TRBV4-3	CASSQAGLAAYEQYF	TGCGCCAGCAGCCAAGCCGGACTAGCGGCCTACGAGCAGTACTTC
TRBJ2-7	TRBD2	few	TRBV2	CASSGGRGSYEQYF	TGTGCCAGCAGTGGAGGGAGGGGCAGCTACGAGCAGTACTTC
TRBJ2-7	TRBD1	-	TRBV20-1	CSAPDRVRDEQYF	TGCAGTGCTCCGGACAGGGTACGAGACGAGCAGTACTTC
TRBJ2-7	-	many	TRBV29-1	CSVPSDQPYEQYF	TGCAGCGTCCCCTCGGACCAGCCATACGAGCAGTACTTC
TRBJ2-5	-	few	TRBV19	CASAETPLETQYF	TGTGCCAGTGCCGAGACCCCGTTAGAGACCCAGTACTTC
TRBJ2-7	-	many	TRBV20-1	CSARAIGYEQYF	TGCAGTGCTAGAGCTATAGGCTACGAGCAGTACTTC
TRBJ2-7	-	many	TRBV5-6	CASSHRLTQAYEQYF	TGTGCCAGCAGCCACAGACTGACTCAGGCCTACGAGCAGTACTTC
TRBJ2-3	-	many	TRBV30	CAWSGGLDTQYF	TGTGCCTGGAGTGGTGGACTAGATACGCAGTATTTT
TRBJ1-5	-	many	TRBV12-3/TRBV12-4	CASSFGLYSNQPQHF	TGTGCCAGCAGTTTTGGACTATATAGCAATCAGCCCCAGCATTTT
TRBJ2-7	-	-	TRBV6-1	CASRDGEQYF	TGTGCCAGCAGAGACGGGGAGCAGTACTTC
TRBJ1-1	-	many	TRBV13	CASSPGIRDTEAFF	TGTGCCAGCAGCCCAGGGATAAGGGACACTGAAGCTTTCTTT
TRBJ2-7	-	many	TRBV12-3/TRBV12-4	CASSFQAYEQYF	TGTGCCAGCAGTTTTCAGGCCTACGAGCAGTACTTC
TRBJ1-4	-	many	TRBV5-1	CASSRTTTNEKLFF	TGCGCCAGCAGCAGGACCACAACTAATGAAAAACTGTTTTTT
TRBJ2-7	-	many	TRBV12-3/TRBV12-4	CASKDGIVGEQYF	TGTGCCAGCAAGGACGGGATTGTTGGCGAGCAGTACTTC
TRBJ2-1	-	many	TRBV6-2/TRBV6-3	CASSYSNPSYNEQFF	TGTGCCAGCAGTTATTCCAATCCCTCCTACAATGAGCAGTTCTTC
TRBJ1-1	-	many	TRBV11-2	CASSPSRGDTEAFF	TGTGCCAGCAGCCCTAGTCGGGGGGACACTGAAGCTTTCTTT
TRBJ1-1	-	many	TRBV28	CASSGQNREAFF	TGTGCCAGCAGTGGCCAAAATCGAGAAGCTTTCTTT
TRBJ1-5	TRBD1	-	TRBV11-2	CASSPEPGQGSNQPQHF	TGTGCCAGCAGCCCCGAGCCGGGACAGGGTAGCAATCAGCCCCAGCATTTT
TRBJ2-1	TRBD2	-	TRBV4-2	CASSQYPRLADNEQFF	TGTGCCAGCAGCCAATATCCTCGACTAGCGGATAATGAGCAGTTCTTC
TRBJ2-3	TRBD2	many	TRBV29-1	CSVVESAAGADTQYF	TGCAGCGTTGTTGAGTCGGCGGCGGGAGCAGATACGCAGTATTTT
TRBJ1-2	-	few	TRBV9	CASSIRDGSNYGYTF	TGTGCCAGCAGCATCCGGGACGGATCTAACTATGGCTACACCTTC
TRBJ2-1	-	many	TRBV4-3	CASSQRAVGSTYNEQFF	TGCGCCAGCAGCCAAAGGGCGGTCGGGTCAACCTACAATGAGCAGTTCTTC
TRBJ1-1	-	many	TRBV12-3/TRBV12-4	CASSLRLDTEAFF	TGTGCCAGCAGTTTAAGGTTGGACACTGAAGCTTTCTTT
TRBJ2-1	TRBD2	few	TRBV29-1	CSVGSGRARYEQFF	TGCAGCGTTGGAAGCGGGAGGGCCAGGTATGAGCAGTTCTTC
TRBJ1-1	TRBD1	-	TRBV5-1	CASSHQTGRLNTEAFF	TGCGCCAGCAGCCATCAGACAGGGAGGTTAAACACTGAAGCTTTCTTT
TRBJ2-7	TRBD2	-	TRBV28	CASSSPLAGVGYEQYF	TGTGCCAGCAGTTCCCCCCTAGCGGGAGTAGGGTACGAGCAGTACTTC
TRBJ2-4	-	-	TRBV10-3	CAISDKAELAKNIQYF	TGTGCCATCAGTGATAAGGCAGAGCTAGCCAAAAACATTCAGTACTTC
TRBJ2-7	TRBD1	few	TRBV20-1	CSARDYKGAWGEQYF	TGCAGTGCTAGAGATTACAAGGGGGCCTGGGGCGAGCAGTACTTC
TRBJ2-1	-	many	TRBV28	CASSPFKSEQFF	TGTGCCAGCAGTCCCTTCAAGAGTGAGCAGTTCTTC
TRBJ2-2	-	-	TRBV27	CASNGGFGELFF	TGTGCCAGCAACGGGGGATTCGGGGAGCTGTTTTTT
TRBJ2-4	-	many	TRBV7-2	CASSLIGLAKNIQYF	TGTGCCAGCAGCTTAATCGGACTAGCCAAAAACATTCAGTACTTC
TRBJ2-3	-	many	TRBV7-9	CASSLYGRTDTQYF	TGTGCCAGCAGCTTATATGGGCGGACAGATACGCAGTATTTT
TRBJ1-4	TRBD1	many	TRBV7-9	CASSYGTGNEKLFF	TGTGCCAGCAGCTATGGGACAGGGAATGAAAAACTGTTTTTT
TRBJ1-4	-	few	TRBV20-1	CSARREKLFF	TGCAGTGCCCGCAGGGAAAAACTGTTTTTT
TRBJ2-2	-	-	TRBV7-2	CASSLERVTGELFF	TGTGCCAGCAGCTTAGAGAGGGTAACCGGGGAGCTGTTTTTT
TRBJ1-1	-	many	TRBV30	CASVDTGMKAFF	TGTGCCTCAGTGGACACCGGGATGAAAGCTTTCTTT
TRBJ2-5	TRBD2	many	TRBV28	CASSPGLAGGRQETQYF	TGTGCCAGCAGTCCCGGGCTAGCGGGAGGGAGGCAGGAGACCCAGTACTTC
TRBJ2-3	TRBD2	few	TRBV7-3	CASSLTSTSGSPSTQYF	TGTGCCAGCAGCTTAACCTCGACTAGCGGGAGTCCAAGTACGCAGTATTTT
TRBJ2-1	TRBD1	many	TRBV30	CAWRGRGRSSEQFF	TGTGCCTGGAGGGGCAGGGGGCGCAGTAGTGAGCAGTTCTTC
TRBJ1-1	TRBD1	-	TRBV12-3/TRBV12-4	CASRPRQGGSRGTEAFF	TGTGCCAGCAGACCAAGACAGGGGGGCAGCAGAGGGACTGAAGCTTTCTTT